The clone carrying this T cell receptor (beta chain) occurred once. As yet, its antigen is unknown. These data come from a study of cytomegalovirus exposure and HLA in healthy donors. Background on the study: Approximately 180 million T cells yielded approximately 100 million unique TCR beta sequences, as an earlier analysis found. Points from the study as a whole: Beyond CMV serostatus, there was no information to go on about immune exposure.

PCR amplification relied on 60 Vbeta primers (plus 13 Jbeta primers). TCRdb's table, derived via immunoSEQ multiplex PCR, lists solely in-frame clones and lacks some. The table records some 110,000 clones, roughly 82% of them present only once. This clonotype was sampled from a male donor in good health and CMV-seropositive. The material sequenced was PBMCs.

CDR3 in DNA: TGCAGCGTTGCTCACAGGGGGCAGGGCGAGCAGTACTTC. This codes for CSVAHRGQGEQYF. The rearrangement joins TRBV29-1 to TRBJ2-7, with 9 nucleotides matching TRBD1. The CDR3 contains 13 residues. Germline loops: CDR1 SQVTM, CDR2 ANQGSEA. V gave up 4 bases and J gave up 6 bases; unmatched junction bases: 7.